This T cell receptor (beta chain) was sequenced in a study of shared clonotypes between healthy human individuals. Study-level findings and limits: Memory subsets generally showed smaller estimated richness than naive subsets did. Non-shared clonotypes were found to have lower generation probabilities than the clonotypes that were shared by all four of the sorted-subset donors.

Positively selected for CCR7, the CD45RO-negative cells used as naive CD8 cells excluded terminally differentiated effector memory CD45RA+ cells. Using immunoSEQ multiplex PCR, the repertoire was profiled, and TCRdb retains in-frame clones only, with some absent. The data hold some 630,000 clones, with 95% to 96% observed a single time. Regarding this clone: Antigen unknown.

This sequence was found in a woman aged 30 to 39 in good health. The sample taken for sequencing was naive CD8+ T cells sorted from blood.

Here the CDR3 DNA reads TGTGCCAGCAGCGCTTCCGATGGGGCTGATGAGCAGTTCTTC. This encodes CASSASDGADEQFF. The chain is built from TRBV9 and TRBJ2-1; weak D call: TRBD1 (5 bases). Per the germline V gene, CDR1 is SGDLS and CDR2 is YYNGEE. The CDR3 extends over 14 amino acids. Trimming took off 3 bases at V and 8 bases at J, with 15 bases between the two ends.